This TCR beta chain was documented in a study of molecular identifiers for immune sequencing clone quantification. The CDR3 is 15 residues long. The germline V gene has CDR1 MNHEY and CDR2 SVGEGT. Trimming stripped 2 bases from V and 4 bases from J, with 12 bases between. Study findings and constraints: Even with some 960,000 naive cells present, spiked Jurkat TCR RNA from one cell was reportedly detectable.

This clonotype was detected a few times. Antigen unknown. From the PCR reads, TCRdb called clonotypes with MiXCR, one entry per CDR3 protein. The sample has 250,000 to 400,000 distinct CDR3 sequences; about 22% are singletons. This TCR came from a human donor in good health. Some libraries in this study had Jurkat cell RNA spiked in. The chain has TRBV6-2 or TRBV6-3 and TRBJ1-5; D uncertain. Sequencing used naive CD8+ T cells from blood, with Jurkat cell RNA spiked in. Subset noted: FACS-sorted CD8+CD4-CCR7+CD45RA+ naive T cells. The CDR3 loop is CASSYTGQGNQPQHF. Written as DNA, the CDR3 is TGTGCCAGCAGTTACACCGGCCAAGGAAATCAGCCCCAGCATTTT.